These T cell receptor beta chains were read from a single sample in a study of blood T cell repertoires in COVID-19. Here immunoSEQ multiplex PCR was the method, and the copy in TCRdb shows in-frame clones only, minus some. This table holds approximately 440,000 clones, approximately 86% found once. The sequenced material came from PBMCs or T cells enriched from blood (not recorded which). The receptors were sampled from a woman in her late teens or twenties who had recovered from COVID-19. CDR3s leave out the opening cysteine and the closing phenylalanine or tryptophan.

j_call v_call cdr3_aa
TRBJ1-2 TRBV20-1 SASNRTGGGYGYT
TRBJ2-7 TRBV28 ASSFSTSGYEQY
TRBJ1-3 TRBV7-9 ASSLVEGNTIY
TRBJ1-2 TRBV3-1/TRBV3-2 ASSQEGLNYGYT
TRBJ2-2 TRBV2 ASDWIAGGPPQPGELF
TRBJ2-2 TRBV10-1 ASSRSTPGELF
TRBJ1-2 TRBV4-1 ASSQEGGDRRPLLYGYT
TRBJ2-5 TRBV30 AWNRGERWLQETQY
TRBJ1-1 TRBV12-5 ASGLGGEGSRAF
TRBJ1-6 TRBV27 ASRLSGTQNNSPLH
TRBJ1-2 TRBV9 ASKNRGGYT
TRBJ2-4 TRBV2 ASSASGGGKNIQY
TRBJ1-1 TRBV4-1 ASSLPTGNPNTEAF
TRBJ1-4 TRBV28 ASSRRWENEKLF
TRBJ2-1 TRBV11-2 ASSWGQSYNEQF
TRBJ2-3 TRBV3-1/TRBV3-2 ASSQGGGAPDTQY
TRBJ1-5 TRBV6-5 ASSPGQFSNQPQH
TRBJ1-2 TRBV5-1 ASSYTQDLGGYT
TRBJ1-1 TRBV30 AWSLDILEAF
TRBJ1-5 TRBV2 ASGGDRNQPQH
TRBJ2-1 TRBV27 ASSLAGGNEQF
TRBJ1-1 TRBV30 AWSEWTNTEAF
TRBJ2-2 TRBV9 ASSKAGGTTGELF
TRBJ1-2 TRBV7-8 ASSLVGAWGYT
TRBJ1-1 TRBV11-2 ASSFGGQTNTEAF
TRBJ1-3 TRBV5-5 ASRGLGQPDPGNTIY
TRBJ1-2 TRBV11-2 ASSFPPGTGIDYGYT
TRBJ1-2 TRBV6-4 ASSPTEANYGYT
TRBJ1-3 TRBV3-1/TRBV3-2 ASSPGPLDSPSGNTIY
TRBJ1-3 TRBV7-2 ASSSRQGGNTIY
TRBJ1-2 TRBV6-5 ASSLLQGDYGYT
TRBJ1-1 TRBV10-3 AISGQGGNTEAF
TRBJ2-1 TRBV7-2 ASSRGTPRNEQF
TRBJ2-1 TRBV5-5 ASSPLGGLNNEQF
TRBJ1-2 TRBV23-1 ASSQFSHSTDIYGYT
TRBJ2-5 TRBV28 ASSSRGAGETQY
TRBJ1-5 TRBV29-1 SVEAYGGNQPQH
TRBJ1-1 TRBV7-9 ASSSGATGMIRTEAF
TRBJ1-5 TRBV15 ATSRDRDRDSNQPQH
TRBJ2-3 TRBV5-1 ASSLSGTSGHGDTQY
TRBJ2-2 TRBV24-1 ATSDLGGIGTGSVLNTGELF
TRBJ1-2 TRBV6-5 ASKAGDYYGYT
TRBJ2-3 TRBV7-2 ASSLVGGFSTDTQY
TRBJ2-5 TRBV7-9 ASSLLRQVETQY
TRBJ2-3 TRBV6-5 ASWGERSTDTQY
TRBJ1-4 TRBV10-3 AISGDRNEKLF
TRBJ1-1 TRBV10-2 ASGEQMNTEAF
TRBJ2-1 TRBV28 ASSSVYNEQF
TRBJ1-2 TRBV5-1 ASSLPRRGGKYGYT
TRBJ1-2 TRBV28 ASKDPRGYT
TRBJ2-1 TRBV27 ASSTGQNEQF
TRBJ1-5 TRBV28 ASSAGTGGNQPQH
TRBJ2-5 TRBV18 ASSPLRGKETQY
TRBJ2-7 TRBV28 ASTQTPEWDEQY
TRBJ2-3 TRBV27 ASAGTGEDTQY
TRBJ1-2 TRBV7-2 ASSERTSSGGALMRGYT
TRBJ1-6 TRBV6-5 ASSYSTGNGSPLH
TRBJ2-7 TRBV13 ASSSGTSTQYEQY
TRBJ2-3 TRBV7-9 ASSPSGGRTDTQY
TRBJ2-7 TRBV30 AWRGHHEQY